Detailed here is one TCR beta chain. The antigen remains undetermined. This sample is part of a study of T cell responses to AZD1222 COVID-19 vaccine. Study-level information: Second-dose recipients at about 4 or about 12 weeks were treated as one pooled group. The study's findings and limits: Repertoires were obtained only post-peak T cell response. Females outnumbered males among donors, who were mostly white British; clonal diversity was possibly underestimated. Seropositive status at baseline applied to only five to seven AZD1222 recipients.

Clones were sequenced by immunoSEQ multiplex PCR, and TCRdb holds only the in-frame ones, with some missing. The data hold more than 150,000 clones, with approximately 92% observed a single time. Germline CDR1 reads SNHLY; CDR2 reads FYNNEI. The ends were cut back, 7 bases at V and 2 bases at J, with 14 bases in the middle. The CDR3 length is 14 residues. The gene calls are TRBV2 and TRBJ1-1; tentatively, D is TRBD1 (6 bases). The material was peripheral blood, obtained on day 0 of AZD1222 vaccination. The receptor was derived from an adult in good health. Here the CDR3 DNA reads TGTGCCAGCACTTGGACAGAGCTAAACACTGAAGCTTTCTTT. Its translation: CASTWTELNTEAFF.